This T cell receptor beta chain was captured in a study of blood T cell repertoires in COVID-19 (dated by TCRdb to about 2020). About the study as a whole: The collaborator samples originated in the United States, Italy and Spain and spanned the acute and convalescent phases of COVID-19. The prospective study material was composed of cDNA or gDNA derived from T cells, B-cell-depleted T cells, or PBMCs. The dataset comprised deeply sampled blood TCRbeta repertoires from subjects exposed to, actively infected with, or recovered from COVID-19. The repertoires were released in a freely available public database meant as a resource for research on the immune response to SARS-CoV-2. Samples came from the ongoing ImmuneRACE study (first 160 participants) plus 1,254 subjects from 6 global collaborators. Nearly every sample came with metadata listing a de-identified subject ID, COVID-19 status, age in years and sex. Where HLA class I and class II types were available, the types were taken from metadata supplied by the sample provider, not from assay-based typing.

Results and caveats for the whole study, not just this receptor: The amount of clinical and demographic metadata varied by source and participant and was provided uncurated.

The V and J ends are trimmed by 4 bases and 2 bases, leaving 12 bases between them. For CDR1 and CDR2, the germline V gene lists SGHRS and YFSETQ. Taken from cysteine to phenylalanine, the CDR3 has 14 residues. Just CDR3 DNA is preserved here, 42 bases in frame from base 1. TCRbeta CDR3 regions were amplified from genomic DNA by means of the immunoSEQ Assay, a bias-controlled multiplex PCR. The paper's processing steps were these. Nucleated cell counts per sample were estimated from amplification of reference gene primers within the assay. To quantify the absolute abundance of each unique TCRbeta CDR3 rearrangement, sequence reads were collapsed and filtered. For each sample, productive Simpson clonality was calculated as the square root of Simpson's diversity index across productive rearrangements. Drawn from immuneACCESS, this table holds only the in-frame rearrangements with V and J called that TCRdb kept. Clones are partly lost; checked studies trace under half to an unresolved V gene and leave the rest unexplained. The D gene and trimming were derived from the DNA, and the V and J assignments and clone size from that table. Counted in this sample were about 110,000 clones; 86% of them appeared once. 3.5% to 5.5% of the sample comes from the top ten.

Collaborating institutions collected whole blood in K2EDTA tubes following their own protocols. For TCRbeta analysis, collaborator samples were shipped as frozen whole blood, as isolated PBMCs, or as DNA extracted from either sample type. Worth noting for this clone: Its antigen remains undetermined. No base-level quality is on record; no much larger clone is a single base apart.

The clonotype was recovered from a man between 35 and 55 years old with acute or convalescent COVID-19. The sample was peripheral blood. The V and J segments used are TRBV5-1 and TRBJ1-2; a confident D gene designation cannot be given. CDR3 protein: CASSDGRGNYGYTF. The DNA reads TGCGCCAGCAGCGACGGACGGGGAAACTATGGCTACACCTTC.